Shown below are 12 T cell receptor beta chains from a single sample sequenced in a study of T cell responses to AZD1222 COVID-19 vaccine. TCRdb's copy holds only in-frame clones and misses some; the assay was immunoSEQ multiplex PCR. The profile covers some 64,000 clones, with more than 70% appearing a single time and around 15% taken by the ten largest. Sequenced here: peripheral blood, sampled on day 0 of AZD1222 vaccination. The source is an adult in good health.

The chain links TRBV9 to TRBJ2-1, with 12 bases matching TRBD2. V gave up 4 bases and J gave up 10 bases; unmatched junction bases: 15. Germline assignment: CDR1 SGDLS and CDR2 YYNGEE. The CDR3 sequence is 17 residues long. For the CDR3, the DNA is TGTGCCAGCAGCCCCCGACTCTCTAGCGGGGGGGCCCGAGAGCAGTTCTTC. Amino acids: CASSPRLSSGGAREQFF. Drawing the rest from reference TRBV9 and TRBJ2-1, the complete variable domain is DSGVTQTPKHLITATGQRVTLRCSPRSGDLSVYWYQQSLDQGLQFLIQYYNGEERAKGNILERFSAQQFPDLHSELNLSSLELGDSALYFCASSPRLSSGGAREQFFGPGTRLTVL.

The genes are TRBV18 and TRBJ1-1; the D is unclear. The CDR3 contains 15 residues. Germline values: CDR1 KGHSH, CDR2 LQKENI. The ends were cut back, 1 base at V and 1 base at J, with 10 bases in the middle. Here the CDR3 DNA reads TGTGCCAGCTCACCACGAGGTTCGGGGAACACTGAAGCTTTCTTT. Translated, it gives CASSPRGSGNTEAFF.

The V call is TRBV18, the J call TRBJ2-3; no firm D call. The CDR3 is made up of 16 amino acids. Trimming shortened V by 1 base and J by 2 bases, and 13 bases separated the two germline ends. CDR1 and CDR2 from the germline V gene are KGHSH and LQKENI. The CDR3 sequence: CASSPQSSSNTDTQYF. The CDR3 DNA reads TGTGCCAGCTCACCACAGTCATCTAGTAACACAGATACGCAGTATTTT.

V usage is TRBV7-6 and J usage is TRBJ2-7; D is uncertain. This CDR3 contains 13 residues. Between the trimmed V and J ends, which lost 3 bases and 3 bases, there was a span of 9 bases. CDR1 and CDR2 (germline): SGHVS, FNYEAQ. CDR3 bases: TGTGCCAGCAGCTTGAGTCAAATCTACGAGCAGTACTTC. It translates to CASSLSQIYEQYF.

V and J are TRBV15 and TRBJ1-5; weak D call: TRBD1 (5 bases). CDR3 length: 13 residues. Germline-derived CDR1 and CDR2 are LNHNV and YYDKDF (reference sequence). Trimming took off 8 bases at V and 3 bases at J, with 11 bases between the two ends. CDR3 in amino acids: CATSQDINQPQHF. In DNA, the CDR3 is TGTGCCACCTCACAGGATATCAATCAGCCCCAGCATTTT.

The V call is TRBV5-6, the J call TRBJ1-1; possible D gene TRBD1, 5 bases. The V end lost 4 bases, the J end lost 11 bases, and 15 bases lay between the germline ends. The CDR3 sequence is 12 residues long. Germline values: CDR1 SGHDT, CDR2 YYEEEE. CDR3 residues: CASSPAEGTAFF. DNA for the CDR3: TGTGCCAGCAGCCCGGCGGAGGGGACGGCTTTCTTT.

The CDR3 sequence is CASSSKGTASTDTQYF. In DNA form, the CDR3 reads TGTGCCAGCAGTTCCAAAGGGACAGCTAGCACAGATACGCAGTATTTT. The chain uses TRBV6-9 and TRBJ2-3, with 7 bases aligning to TRBD1. CDR1 is MNHGY and CDR2 is SVAAGI in the germline V gene. With V trimmed by 4 bases and J by 0 bases, 7 bases remained unmatched. This CDR3 is 16 amino acids long.

In its sample, this clone was seen a few times. The chain recombines TRBV16 with TRBJ2-3; 7 bases line up with TRBD1. The CDR3 is 13 residues long. The germline gives CDR1 KGHSY, CDR2 FQNENV. Trimming took 5 bases from V and 4 from J; bases not matched to a gene: 3. Here the CDR3 reads CASSEQGPDTQYF. Here the CDR3 DNA reads TGTGCCAGCAGCGAACAGGGGCCAGATACGCAGTATTTT.

This clone was seen once. The V and J genes are TRBV10-3 and TRBJ1-2; 7 bases match TRBD1. From germline, CDR1 is ENHRY and CDR2 SYGVKD. CDR3 length: 12 amino acids. V gave up 6 bases and J gave up 3 bases; unmatched junction bases: 1. The CDR3 DNA sequence: TGTGCCATCAGCGGACAGGACTATGGCTACACCTTC. Its translation: CAISGQDYGYTF.

This clone was counted between two and nine times. CDR3 bases: TGTGCCAGCAGTGACTCCGGGGCCATTCCTGGCTACACCTTC. It is translated as CASSDSGAIPGYTF. The chain is built from TRBV2 and TRBJ1-2; D may be TRBD1 (5 bases). Trimming pared 3 bases from V and 7 bases from J, leaving 15 bases between. The CDR3 runs 14 residues. Germline V gene lookup returns CDR1 SNHLY and CDR2 FYNNEI.

This clone was found a few times. The V gene is TRBV2, the J gene TRBJ1-3, with unresolved D. The CDR3 is 14 amino acids. CDR1 is SNHLY, CDR2 FYNNEI, per germline. V lost 6 bases, J lost 0 bases, and 9 bases lay in between. The CDR3 is CASRTASSGNTIYF. In DNA form, the CDR3 reads TGTGCCAGCAGGACCGCGAGCTCTGGAAACACCATATATTTT.

The V and J genes are TRBV25-1 and TRBJ2-6; 8 bases fit TRBD1. CDR3 length: 17 amino acids. V was pared by 2 bases and J by 0 bases, with 3 bases of the junction left unmatched. CDR1 and CDR2 from the germline V gene are MGHDK and SYGVNS. This CDR3 reads CASSEETGASGANVLTF. The CDR3 nucleotides read TGTGCCAGCAGTGAAGAGACAGGGGCCTCTGGGGCCAACGTCCTGACTTTC.